A selection of T cell receptor beta chains follows, all from one sample in a study of radiation and T cells in renal cell carcinoma. Libraries were prepared by immunoSEQ multiplex PCR; TCRdb keeps only in-frame clonotypes and omits some of them. The sample has about 22,000 clones; 80% are singletons. Sequenced here: blood, sampled from a patient whose treatment included radiotherapy and nephrectomy. The receptors here all came from a man aged 55-75 years with renal cell carcinoma. The CDR3 runs from the conserved cysteine through the conserved F or W. A D gene is named only where the DNA matches it firmly. Rows may omit the clone size; those that give it use once, few, many or a size class.

v_call	j_call	d_call	clone_size	cdr3_aa	cdr3_nt
TRBV7-9	TRBJ2-1	.	.	CASSLGSGNYNEQFF	TGTGCCAGCAGCTTAGGCTCGGGGAATTACAATGAGCAGTTCTTC
TRBV5-5	TRBJ2-1	TRBD2	.	CASSAPSGRAPSYNEQFF	TGTGCCAGCAGCGCTCCTAGCGGGAGGGCACCCTCCTACAATGAGCAGTTCTTC
TRBV10-3	TRBJ2-7	TRBD1	medium-sized	CAIPTGELYEQYF	TGTGCCATCCCGACAGGGGAGCTCTACGAGCAGTACTTC
TRBV20-1	TRBJ2-7	.	.	CSARGSYEQYF	TGCAGTGCTAGAGGGAGCTACGAGCAGTACTTC
TRBV28	TRBJ2-2	.	once	CASSSYAGSVAGELFF	TGTGCCAGCAGTTCTTACGCCGGGTCCGTAGCCGGGGAGCTGTTTTTT
TRBV5-1	TRBJ1-2	.	.	CASSIGQPSNYGYTF	TGCGCCAGCAGCATTGGACAGCCCTCTAACTATGGCTACACCTTC
TRBV19	TRBJ1-2	.	.	CASSLTGDYGYTF	TGTGCCAGTAGTCTGACAGGCGACTATGGCTACACCTTC
TRBV7-2	TRBJ2-7	.	.	CASSLDSPRGYEQYF	TGTGCCAGCAGCTTAGACAGCCCCAGAGGATACGAGCAGTACTTC
TRBV7-9	TRBJ1-2	TRBD1	.	CASSRNPGTENYGYTF	TGTGCCAGCAGCCGGAACCCCGGGACAGAGAACTATGGCTACACCTTC
TRBV7-6	TRBJ2-1	.	.	CASSLASGPPVEQFF	TGTGCCAGCAGCTTAGCTAGCGGACCCCCTGTTGAGCAGTTCTTC
TRBV5-5	TRBJ2-3	.	.	CASSLTPGTDTQYF	TGTGCCAGCAGCTTAACCCCCGGGACAGATACGCAGTATTTT
TRBV5-1	TRBJ2-1	TRBD2	.	CASSLRVAGYNEQFF	TGCGCCAGCAGCCTCCGGGTAGCGGGGTACAATGAGCAGTTCTTC
TRBV9	TRBJ2-2	.	.	CASSVAAEVGELFF	TGTGCCAGCAGCGTGGCCGCAGAGGTCGGGGAGCTGTTTTTT
TRBV5-1	TRBJ2-2	.	.	CASSVGTGELFF	TGCGCCAGCAGCGTGGGAACCGGGGAGCTGTTTTTT
TRBV9	TRBJ1-1	.	.	CASSVIVEGLNTEAFF	TGTGCCAGCAGCGTAATAGTGGAGGGGCTGAACACTGAAGCTTTCTTT
TRBV19	TRBJ2-7	TRBD2	.	CASMPFSGSGYEQYF	TGTGCCAGTATGCCATTTAGCGGGAGCGGCTACGAGCAGTACTTC
TRBV11-2	TRBJ2-4	TRBD2	few	CASSPGVVGLVTFENIQYF	TGTGCCAGCAGCCCCGGAGTAGTGGGACTAGTCACGTTCGAAAACATTCAGTACTTC